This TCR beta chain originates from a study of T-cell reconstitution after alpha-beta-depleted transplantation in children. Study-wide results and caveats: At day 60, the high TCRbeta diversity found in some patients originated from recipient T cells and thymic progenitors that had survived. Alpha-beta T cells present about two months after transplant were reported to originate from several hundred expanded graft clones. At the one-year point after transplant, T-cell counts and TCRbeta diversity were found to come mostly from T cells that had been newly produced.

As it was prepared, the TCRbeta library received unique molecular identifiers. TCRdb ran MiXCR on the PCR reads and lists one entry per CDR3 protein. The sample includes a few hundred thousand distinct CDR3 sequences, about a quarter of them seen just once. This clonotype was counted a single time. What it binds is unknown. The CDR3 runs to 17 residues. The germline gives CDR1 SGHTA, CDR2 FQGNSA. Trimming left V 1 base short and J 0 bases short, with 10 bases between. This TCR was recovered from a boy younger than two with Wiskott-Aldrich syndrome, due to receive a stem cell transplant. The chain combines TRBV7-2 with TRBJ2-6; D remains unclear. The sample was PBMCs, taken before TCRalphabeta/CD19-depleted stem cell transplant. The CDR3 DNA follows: TGTGCCAGCAGCTTAGGGGCCACCTACTCTGGGGCCAACGTCCTGACTTTC. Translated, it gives CASSLGATYSGANVLTF. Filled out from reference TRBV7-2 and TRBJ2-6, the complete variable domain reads GAGVSQSPSNKVTEKGKDVELRCDPISGHTALYWYRQSLGQGLEFLIYFQGNSAPDKSGLPSDRFSAERTGGSVSTLTIQRTQQEDSAVYLCASSLGATYSGANVLTFGAGSRLTVL.